A selection of T cell receptor beta chains follows, all from one sample in a study of T cells expressing NK-cell markers. TCRdb re-analyzed the 5' RACE reads; it lists each CDR3 protein once, without DNA. This repertoire includes over 350,000 distinct CDR3 sequences. Material for sequencing was blood T cells: a sorted CD56 or NKG2C T cell subset, CD4+ or CD8+ T cells, or bulk PBMC T cells (not recorded which). These receptors all stem from a woman in her forties or fifties in good health. CDR3s include the opening cysteine and the closing phenylalanine or tryptophan.

j_call,v_call,cdr3_aa
TRBJ1-3,TRBV5-1,CASSLVPSKSTGNTIYF
TRBJ2-1,TRBV12-3/TRBV12-4,CASRLTNEQFF
TRBJ2-1,TRBV5-1,CASSLLGTGGFYEQFF
TRBJ2-2,TRBV11-2,CASTPGLAGVAGELFF
TRBJ2-5,TRBV20-1,CSARDGAGVKETQYF
TRBJ2-6,TRBV11-3,CASSPIPGIGANVLTF
TRBJ2-2,TRBV20-1,CSARTSGMKNTGELFF
TRBJ2-1,TRBV18,CASSPPFGQGGNEQFF
TRBJ2-4,TRBV4-1,CASSHPRGDPKNIQYF
TRBJ1-1,TRBV11-2,CASSSERGTEAFF
TRBJ2-2,TRBV20-1,CSARDGGYGELFF
TRBJ2-3,TRBV20-1,CSAALTSRDTQYF
TRBJ2-5,TRBV12-3/TRBV12-4,CASSADSIALQPGGTQYF
TRBJ2-1,TRBV20-1,CSASGIRGDEQFF
TRBJ2-3,TRBV29-1,CSVYSTDTQYF
TRBJ2-1,TRBV29-1,CSVASDRSSYNEQFF
TRBJ2-1,TRBV24-1,CATSPGLAGADEQFF
TRBJ2-3,TRBV27,CASSPKTGVLTDTQYF
TRBJ2-2,TRBV11-2,CASSLGDSPAGELFF
TRBJ2-2,TRBV5-1,CASSLGFSEGARELFF
TRBJ2-1,TRBV7-9,CASSFARRQLDNEQFF
TRBJ2-3,TRBV3-1,CASSRLAGGTDTQYF
TRBJ2-1,TRBV7-2,CASSKDYFSYNEQFF
TRBJ2-1,TRBV30,CAWSARRTSGRLGVYNEQFF
TRBJ2-2,TRBV7-9,CASSTGTAVTGELFF
TRBJ2-5,TRBV9,CASSVEGQGYEETQYF